This entry describes one T cell receptor (beta chain). The sample comes from a study of blood T cell repertoires in COVID-19. Across the whole study: Spain, Italy and the United States supplied samples that represented acute and convalescent COVID-19. PBMCs, B-cell-depleted T cells, or T cells were the source of the cDNA or gDNA that made up the material.

In assigning cohorts, the study relied on participant-reported clinical history. How the authors handled the data: Estimation of nucleated cell counts was performed using reference gene primer amplification. The data were produced by immunoSEQ multiplex PCR, yet TCRdb's version contains in-frame clones alone and is incomplete. V and J calls and clone size are given by that table; D and trimming were obtained from the DNA. The table has almost 350,000 clones, roughly 90% seen once. This CDR3 is built from 14 residues. Germline V gene lookup returns CDR1 MNHEY and CDR2 SVGAGI. Trimming took off 6 bases at V and 6 bases at J, with 18 bases between the two ends.

The chain joins TRBV6-5 to TRBJ2-7; no clear D. The sample taken for sequencing was PBMCs or T cells enriched from blood (not recorded which). This sequence originates from a woman aged 25 to 45 who had been exposed to COVID-19. CDR3 loop: CASRTRPESPEQYF. DNA for the CDR3: TGTGCCAGCAGGACACGACCCGAAAGCCCCGAGCAGTACTTC.